The present TCR beta chain was sequenced within a study of T cell responses to AZD1222 COVID-19 vaccine. Regarding the study as a whole: Donors, mostly white British, included more females; clonal diversity was possibly underestimated.

Assay: immunoSEQ multiplex PCR; the TCRdb copy retains only in-frame clones and omits some. The table records about 120,000 clones, 92% of them present only once. With regard to this clone: Its antigen is not identified. The junction does not match germline at one end; this may be a read error.

Here the sequenced sample was peripheral blood, taken 28 days after the second AZD1222 dose. The clonotype was recovered from an adult who received the AZD1222 COVID-19 vaccine.

CDR3 DNA: TGTACCAGCAGTTTATTCTCAGTCGGAGCTTTCTTT. It yields the protein CTSSLFSVGAFF. The gene calls are TRBV28 and TRBJ1-1, with no clear D. Looked up from germline, CDR1 is MDHEN and CDR2 is SYDVKM. The CDR3 is 12 residues long.